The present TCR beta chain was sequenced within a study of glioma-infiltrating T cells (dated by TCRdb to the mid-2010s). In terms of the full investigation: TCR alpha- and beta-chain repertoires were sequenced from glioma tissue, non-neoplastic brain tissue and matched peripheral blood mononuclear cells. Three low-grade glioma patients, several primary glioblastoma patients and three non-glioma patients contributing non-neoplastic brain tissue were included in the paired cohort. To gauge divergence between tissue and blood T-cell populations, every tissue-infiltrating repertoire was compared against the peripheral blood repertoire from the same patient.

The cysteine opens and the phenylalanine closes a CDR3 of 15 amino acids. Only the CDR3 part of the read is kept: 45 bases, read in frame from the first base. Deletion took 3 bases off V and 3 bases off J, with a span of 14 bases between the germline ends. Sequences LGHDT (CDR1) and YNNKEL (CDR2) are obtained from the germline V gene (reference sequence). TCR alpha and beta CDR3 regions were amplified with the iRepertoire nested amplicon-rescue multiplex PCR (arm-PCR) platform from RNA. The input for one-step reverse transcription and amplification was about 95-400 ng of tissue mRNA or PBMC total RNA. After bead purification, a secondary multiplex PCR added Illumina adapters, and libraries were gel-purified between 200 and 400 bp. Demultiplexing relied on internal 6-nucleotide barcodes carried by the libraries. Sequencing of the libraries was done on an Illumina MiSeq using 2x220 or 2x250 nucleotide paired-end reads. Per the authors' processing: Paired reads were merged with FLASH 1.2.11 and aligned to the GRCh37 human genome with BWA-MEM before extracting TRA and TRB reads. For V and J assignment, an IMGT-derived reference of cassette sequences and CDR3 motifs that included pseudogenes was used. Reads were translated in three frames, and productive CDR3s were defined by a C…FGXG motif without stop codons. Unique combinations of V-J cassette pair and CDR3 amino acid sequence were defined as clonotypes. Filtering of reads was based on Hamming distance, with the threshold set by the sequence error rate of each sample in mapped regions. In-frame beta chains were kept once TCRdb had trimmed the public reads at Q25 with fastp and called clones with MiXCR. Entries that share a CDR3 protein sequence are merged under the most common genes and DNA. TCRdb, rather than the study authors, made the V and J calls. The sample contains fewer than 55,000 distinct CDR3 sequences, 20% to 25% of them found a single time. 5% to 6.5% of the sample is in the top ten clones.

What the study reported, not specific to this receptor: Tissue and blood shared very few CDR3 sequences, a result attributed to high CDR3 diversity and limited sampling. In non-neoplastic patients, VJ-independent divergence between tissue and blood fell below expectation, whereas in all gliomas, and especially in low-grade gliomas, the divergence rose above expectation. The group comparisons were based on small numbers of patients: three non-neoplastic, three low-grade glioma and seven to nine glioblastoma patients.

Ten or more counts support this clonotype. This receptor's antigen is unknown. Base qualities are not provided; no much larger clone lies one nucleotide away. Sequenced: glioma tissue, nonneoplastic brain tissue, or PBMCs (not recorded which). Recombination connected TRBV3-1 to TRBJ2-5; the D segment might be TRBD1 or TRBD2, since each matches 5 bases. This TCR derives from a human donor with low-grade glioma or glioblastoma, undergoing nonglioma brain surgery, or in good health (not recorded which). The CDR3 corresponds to CASSHPPGTEETQYF. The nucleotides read TGTGCCAGCAGCCATCCCCCCGGGACGGAAGAGACCCAGTACTTC.